This T cell receptor (beta chain) was retrieved from a study of cytotoxic CD8 clonotypes in ibrutinib-treated CLL. Findings of the study overall: Public clonotypes occurred uncommonly; on treatment, they contracted or remained stable.

TCRdb's table, derived via immunoSEQ multiplex PCR, lists solely in-frame clones and lacks some. This table has approximately 210,000 clones, around three quarters appearing once. As to this clone: Its cognate antigen is unknown.

Sequenced material: PBMCs, taken after 24 months of ibrutinib treatment. This sequence originates from a human donor with chronic lymphocytic leukemia.

The CDR3 loop is CASSIRSGIRYEQYF. CDR3 DNA sequence: TGTGCCAGTAGTATTCGGTCCGGGATCCGCTACGAGCAGTACTTC. V and J are TRBV19 and TRBJ2-7; D possibly corresponds to TRBD2 (5 bases). The germline V gene has CDR1 LNHDA and CDR2 SQIVND (reference sequence). V dropped 3 bases and J dropped 3 bases, with 15 bases sitting between them. The CDR3 has 15 residues.